Below, 17 T cell receptor beta chains from the same sample are listed, as sequenced in a study of T cell responses to AZD1222 COVID-19 vaccine. The method was immunoSEQ multiplex PCR; TCRdb's version includes in-frame clones alone and lacks a portion of them. The sample carries fewer than 130,000 clones, about 90% recorded once. The material sequenced was peripheral blood, taken 28 days after the second AZD1222 dose. The receptors were gathered from an adult who received the AZD1222 COVID-19 vaccine.

This chain joins TRBV3-1 (or the pseudogene TRBV3-2) and TRBJ2-5; D gene ambiguous. The CDR3 loop spans 15 amino acids. The V end was cut by 3 bases, the J end by 4 bases, with 15 bases between. Germline V gives CDR1 LGHDT, CDR2 YNNKEL (reference sequence). CDR3 nucleotides: TGTGCCAGCAGCCATCAATCCAGAAAAGGAGAGACCCAGTACTTC. Encoded protein: CASSHQSRKGETQYF.

This chain links TRBV25-1 with TRBJ1-3; 8 bases are a match to TRBD1. The CDR3 runs 13 residues. CDR1 MGHDK and CDR2 SYGVNS come from the germline V gene. The V segment lost 7 bases and the J segment 8 bases; nucleotides outside the gene matches: 7. CDR3 DNA sequence: TGTGCCAGCATGGGACAGGCGGGGGACACCATATATTTT. Its protein is CASMGQAGDTIYF.

This clone was seen a handful of times. V gene TRBV4-1 combines with J gene TRBJ1-5; D is undetermined. V gave up 2 bases and J gave up 3 bases, with 17 bases separating them. This CDR3 contains 17 residues. Germline V gives CDR1 MGHRA, CDR2 YSYEKL. Written as DNA, the CDR3 is TGCGCCAGCAGCCAAAGTGTGGGAACAGAGACCAATCAGCCCCAGCATTTT. This gives the protein CASSQSVGTETNQPQHF.

The J gene is TRBJ1-4, the V gene TRBV6-6; 7 nucleotides match TRBD1. This CDR3 spans 14 amino acids. CDR1 MNHNY and CDR2 SVGAGI come from the germline V gene (reference sequence). Trimming took 5 bases from V and 8 from J; bases not matched to a gene: 8. CDR3 bases: TGTGCCAGCAGTCCGGGACAGTCCCTGGAAAAACTGTTTTTT. This gives the protein CASSPGQSLEKLFF.

This clone has a single count. V is TRBV5-5 and J is TRBJ2-7; D is undetermined. Germline lookup yields CDR1 SGHKS and CDR2 YYEKEE (reference sequence). The CDR3 covers 16 residues. Trimming took 4 bases from V and 0 from J, leaving 17 bases between them. CDR3 bases: TGTGCCAGCAGCCCCGAGTTGGGAAAAAACTCCTACGAGCAGTACTTC. Amino acids: CASSPELGKNSYEQYF.

This clone appeared once. J is TRBJ2-3 and V is TRBV28; D might be TRBD1 or TRBD2, each matching 7 bases. Trimming cost V 7 bases and J 1 base, with 18 bases left between them. Germline loops: CDR1 MDHEN, CDR2 SYDVKM. The CDR3 runs to 16 residues. The CDR3 bases are TGTGCCAGCACCTCCTCCCCAGGGGGGGGCACAGATACGCAGTATTTT. Translating gives CASTSSPGGGTDTQYF.

The chain joins TRBV5-1 to TRBJ1-6, with 8 positions matching TRBD1. Germline CDR1 SGHRS, CDR2 YFSETQ. This CDR3 comprises 14 residues. Unmatched junction bases numbered 3, after V lost 4 bases and J lost 6 bases. CDR3 region: CASSGGTGNSPLHF. Here the CDR3 DNA reads TGCGCCAGCAGCGGGGGGACAGGTAATTCACCCCTCCACTTT.

The J gene is TRBJ1-5, the V gene TRBV3-1 (or the pseudogene TRBV3-2); D might be TRBD1 (6 bases). The CDR3 is 16 amino acids. The V and J ends lost 0 bases and 2 bases respectively, with 11 bases between them. Germline loops: CDR1 LGHDT, CDR2 YNNKEL (reference sequence). CDR3: CASSQDYPGGNQPQHF. The DNA for the CDR3 is TGTGCCAGCAGCCAAGATTATCCAGGGGGCAATCAGCCCCAGCATTTT.

The V and J genes are TRBV30 and TRBJ1-2; the D gene is possibly TRBD1 (6 bases). Trimming removed 8 bases at V and 4 bases at J, with 17 bases between. Germline CDR1 and CDR2: GTSNPN and SVGIG (reference sequence). The CDR3 spans 13 residues. The CDR3, as DNA: TGTGCCCACGAACAGGGTTCTTCCTATGGCTACACCTTC. Translated: CAHEQGSSYGYTF.

The chain carries TRBV5-6 and TRBJ2-2; weak D call: TRBD1 (5 bases). V lost 0 bases, J lost 5 bases, and 8 bases lay in between. Germline loops: CDR1 SGHDT, CDR2 YYEEEE. CDR3 length: 14 residues. The CDR3 loop reads CASSLVGVTGELFF. CDR3 coding DNA: TGTGCCAGCAGCTTGGTAGGGGTTACCGGGGAGCTGTTTTTT.

V is TRBV3-1 (or the pseudogene TRBV3-2) and J is TRBJ2-3; D unclear. This CDR3 region has 15 residues. V was clipped by 0 bases and J by 1 base, with 8 bases between them. CDR1 and CDR2 (germline): LGHDT, YNNKEL (reference sequence). The CDR3 region is CASSQESDRTDTQYF. CDR3 bases: TGTGCCAGCAGCCAAGAGAGCGACCGCACAGATACGCAGTATTTT.

In its sample, this clone was seen once. This sequence joins TRBV11-2 and TRBJ1-4, with no clear D. The CDR3 totals 14 residues. Trimming removed 4 bases at V and 5 bases at J, with 11 bases between. Germline V gene sequence: CDR1 SGHAT, CDR2 FQNNGV. The CDR3 protein is CASSSGNGNEKLFF. CDR3 DNA sequence: TGTGCCAGCAGCTCAGGAAACGGGAATGAAAAACTGTTTTTT.

This chain joins TRBV11-3 and TRBJ2-3; no clear D gene. Germline-derived CDR1 and CDR2 are SGHNT and YENEEA. V lost 2 bases to trimming and J lost 2 bases, with 5 bases between them. The CDR3 totals 13 residues. The CDR3, as DNA: TGTGCCAGCAGCTTATTTTCCACAGATACGCAGTATTTT. It translates to CASSLFSTDTQYF.

This chain uses TRBV6-5 with TRBJ1-1; weak D call: TRBD1 (6 bases). This CDR3 has 14 amino acids. V dropped 6 bases and J dropped 3 bases, with 14 bases sitting between them. Looked up from germline, CDR1 is MNHEY and CDR2 is SVGAGI. The CDR3 DNA reads TGTGCCAGCAGCTACGACAGGCGAGACACTGAAGCTTTCTTT. This gives the protein CASSYDRRDTEAFF.

This sequence joins TRBV2 and TRBJ1-4; 7 positions agree with TRBD1. Germline loops: CDR1 SNHLY, CDR2 FYNNEI. The CDR3 has 14 residues. The V gene end was trimmed by 4 bases and the J gene end by 7 bases; junction bases not matched to a gene: 6. As DNA, the CDR3 is TGTGCCAGCAGTGTAGAAAGGGGGCGTGAAAAACTGTTTTTT. Its protein is CASSVERGREKLFF.

The chain joins TRBV21-1 to TRBJ1-1. TRBV21-1 is an annotated pseudogene. The CDR3 consists of 16 residues. Written as DNA, the CDR3 is TGTGCCAGCAGCAAAGTGTCGGAGCCTCTGAACACTGAAGCTTTCTTT. This translates into CASSKVSEPLNTEAFF.

This chain links TRBV15 with TRBJ2-7; D may correspond to TRBD1 or TRBD2 (6 bases each). The V end was cut by 4 bases, the J end by 2 bases, with 21 bases between. Germline V gives CDR1 LNHNV, CDR2 YYDKDF (reference sequence). This CDR3 contains 17 residues. CDR3 DNA: TGTGCCACCAGCACCCGAAGACGGGGGCAAATACCCTACGAGCAGTACTTC. This gives the protein CATSTRRRGQIPYEQYF.